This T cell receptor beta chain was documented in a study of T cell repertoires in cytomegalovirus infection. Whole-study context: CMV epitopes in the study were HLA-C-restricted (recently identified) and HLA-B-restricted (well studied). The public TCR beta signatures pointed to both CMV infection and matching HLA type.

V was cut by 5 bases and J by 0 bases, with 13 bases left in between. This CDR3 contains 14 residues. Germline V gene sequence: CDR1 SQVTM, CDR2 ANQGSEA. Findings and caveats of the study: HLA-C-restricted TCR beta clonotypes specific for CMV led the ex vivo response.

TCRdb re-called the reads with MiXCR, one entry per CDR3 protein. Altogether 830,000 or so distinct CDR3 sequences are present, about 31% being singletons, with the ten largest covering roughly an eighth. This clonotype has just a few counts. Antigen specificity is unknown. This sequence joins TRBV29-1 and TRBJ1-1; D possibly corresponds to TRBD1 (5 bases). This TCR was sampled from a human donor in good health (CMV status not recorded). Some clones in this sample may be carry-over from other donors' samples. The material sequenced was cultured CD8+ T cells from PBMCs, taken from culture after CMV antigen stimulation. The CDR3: CSVHVGDLNTEAFF. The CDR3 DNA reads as TGCAGCGTTCACGTGGGGGACTTGAACACTGAAGCTTTCTTT.